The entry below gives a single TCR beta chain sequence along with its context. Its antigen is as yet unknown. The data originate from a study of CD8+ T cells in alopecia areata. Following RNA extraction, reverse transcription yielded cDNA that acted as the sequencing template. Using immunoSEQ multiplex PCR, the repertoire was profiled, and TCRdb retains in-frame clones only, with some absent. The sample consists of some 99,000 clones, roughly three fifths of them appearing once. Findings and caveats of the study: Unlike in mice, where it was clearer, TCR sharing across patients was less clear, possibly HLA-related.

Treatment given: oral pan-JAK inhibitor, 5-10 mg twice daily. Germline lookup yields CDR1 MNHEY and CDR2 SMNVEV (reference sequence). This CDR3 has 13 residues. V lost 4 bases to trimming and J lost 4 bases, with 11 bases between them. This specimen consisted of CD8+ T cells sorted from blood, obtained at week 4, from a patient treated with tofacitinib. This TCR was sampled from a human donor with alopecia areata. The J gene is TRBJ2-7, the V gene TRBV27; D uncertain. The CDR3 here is CASSSNAAYEQYF. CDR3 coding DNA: TGTGCCAGCAGTTCGAACGCGGCTTACGAGCAGTACTTC.